Listed here are 25 T cell receptor beta chains from one sample, sequenced in a study of regulatory T cells in long-lasting Graves disease. The time point is: newly diagnosed GD, antithyroid drugs for less than 3 months. Isolated PBMC RNA provided the starting material for the TCR library. Arm-PCR with iRepertoire HTBI primers amplified the CDR3 regions for these TCR beta libraries. TCRdb reprocessed the multiplex PCR reads via MiXCR and lists one record per CDR3 protein. The sample records 550,000 or so distinct CDR3 sequences, 9.5% to 15% being singletons. The data also belong to a second study, concerning T cells in Graves' hyperthyroidism and ophthalmopathy.

The starting material was peripheral blood mononuclear cells (PBMCs), obtained at new diagnosis, from a patient treated with antithyroid drugs. These TCRs come from a woman aged 25 to 45 with Graves disease.

In its sample, this clonotype was seen many times. The chain carries TRBV20-1 and TRBJ2-1; D gene unclear. Germline CDR1 reads DFQATT; CDR2 reads SNEGSKA (reference sequence). CDR3 size: 12 residues. The ends were cut back, 0 bases at V and 10 bases at J, with 10 bases in the middle. CDR3 DNA sequence: TGCAGTGCTAGAGATCGTGGTCAAGAGCAGTTCTTC. Translated: CSARDRGQEQFF.

This clonotype has ten or more counts. This sequence joins TRBV11-2 and TRBJ2-7; TRBD2 matches at 8 bases. The CDR3 has 16 amino acids. The J segment lost 4 bases and the V segment lost 0 bases, leaving 8 bases of the junction unmatched. Germline values: CDR1 SGHAT, CDR2 FQNNGV. Here the CDR3 DNA reads TGTGCCAGCAGCTTAGATCTCGCAGCGGGAGTTTACGAGCAGTACTTC. Protein sequence: CASSLDLAAGVYEQYF.

At least ten counts were recorded for this clonotype. V usage is TRBV18 and J usage is TRBJ2-1, with D possibly matching TRBD2 (6 bases). The germline V gene encodes CDR1 KGHSH and CDR2 LQKENI. This CDR3 spans 14 amino acids. The V end lost 2 bases, the J end lost 7 bases, and 12 bases lay between the germline ends. The CDR3 DNA is TGTGCCAGCTCACCATCAACCGGGAGTAATGAGCAGTTCTTC. This sequence encodes CASSPSTGSNEQFF. The full variable domain, its missing parts supplied by reference TRBV18 and TRBJ2-1, is NAGVMQNPRHLVRRRGQEARLRCSPMKGHSHVYWYRQLPEEGLKFMVYLQKENIIDESGMPKERFSAEFPKEGPSILRIQQVVRGDSAAYFCASSPSTGSNEQFFGPGTRLTVL.

This clonotype was picked up many times. The rearrangement uses TRBV18 and TRBJ2-7; D is possibly TRBD1 (5 bases). Trimming cost V 2 bases and J 4 bases, with 6 bases left between them. Germline CDR1 is KGHSH and CDR2 is LQKENI. The CDR3 is 12 amino acids. This chain's CDR3 is CASSPAGYEQYF. The CDR3 DNA is TGTGCCAGCTCACCAGCAGGGTACGAGCAGTACTTC.

The sample holds many counts of this clonotype. CDR3 bases: TGTGCCAGCAGTGAAACGGGGACAGGGGCAGATACGCAGTATTTT. Its protein product is CASSETGTGADTQYF. The chain has TRBV6-2 or TRBV6-3 and TRBJ2-3; 10 bases are shared with TRBD1. Germline V CDR1 and CDR2: MNHEY, SVGEGT. The CDR3 length is 15 residues. J gave up 4 bases and V 5 bases, and 6 bases lay outside the gene matches.

This clonotype came up a few times. The chain employs TRBV4-3 and TRBJ2-1; 14 bases are a match to TRBD2. Per the germline V gene, CDR1 is LGHNA and CDR2 is YSLEER. The CDR3 has 16 amino acids. Trimming took 4 bases from V and 9 from J; bases not matched to a gene: 8. The CDR3 coding sequence is TGCGCCAGCAGCCGAGGACTAGCGGGAGGATTAGGTGAGCAGTTCTTC. This sequence encodes CASSRGLAGGLGEQFF.

A few counts support this clonotype. The rearrangement uses TRBV27 and TRBJ2-3, with a possible D match to TRBD1 (6 bases). This CDR3 comprises 18 residues. CDR1 is MNHEY, CDR2 SMNVEV, per germline (reference sequence). The V end lost 4 bases, the J end lost 3 bases, and 23 bases lay between the germline ends. The CDR3 DNA reads TGTGCCAGCAGTTACTACCGGGACATCGATCGTAGGACAGATACGCAGTATTTT. It yields the protein CASSYYRDIDRRTDTQYF.

This clonotype showed up many times. The chain links TRBV6-1 to TRBJ1-5; D unclear. Germline V gives CDR1 MNHNS, CDR2 SASEGT. Trimming removed 3 bases from V and 5 bases from J, with 20 bases in between. CDR3 size: 17 residues. The CDR3 protein is CASSEAPMTRVHQPQHF. Written as DNA, the CDR3 is TGTGCCAGCAGTGAGGCCCCGATGACGAGGGTACATCAGCCCCAGCATTTT.

This clonotype was recorded at least ten times. The chain combines TRBV11-3 with TRBJ2-2; weak D call: TRBD2 (5 bases). V was shortened by 3 bases and J by 7 bases, with 15 bases between the two germline ends. This CDR3 is built from 15 residues. The V gene's germline CDR1 is SGHNT and CDR2 YENEEA. CDR3 DNA sequence: TGTGCCAGCAGCTTCGGGAACCCTTACATCGGGGAGCTGTTTTTT. Amino acid sequence: CASSFGNPYIGELFF.

This clonotype was detected many times. This chain links TRBV6-2 or TRBV6-3 with TRBJ1-4, with 7 nucleotides matching TRBD1. Germline CDR1 reads MNHEY; CDR2 reads SVGEGT. The CDR3 loop spans 12 amino acids. Losses at the gene ends were 8 bases for V and 17 bases for J; bases not matched to a gene: 14. The CDR3 reads CASGGRGQVAFF. CDR3 DNA sequence: TGTGCCAGCGGGGGGAGGGGGCAGGTCGCTTTTTTT.

The chain combines TRBV6-9 with TRBJ1-5; no reliable D call. CDR1 is MNHGY and CDR2 is SVAAGI in the germline V gene. V was shortened by 4 bases and J by 9 bases, with 10 bases between the two germline ends. The CDR3 loop spans 12 amino acids. CDR3 in amino acids: CASSSGSGPQHF. The CDR3 bases are TGTGCCAGCAGTTCGGGGTCGGGGCCCCAGCATTTT.

The rearrangement links TRBV7-9 to TRBJ1-1, with 7 bases fitting TRBD1. CDR1 is SEHNR, CDR2 FQNEAQ, per germline (reference sequence). This CDR3 has 16 residues. The J segment lost 0 bases and the V segment lost 5 bases, leaving 9 bases of the junction unmatched. CDR3 sequence (DNA): TGTGCCAGCAGCCGGTACGGGGACAGCATGAACACTGAAGCTTTCTTT. It is translated as CASSRYGDSMNTEAFF.

A few counts support this clonotype. One base away lies a much larger clone, so this may be a sequencing read error. The chain carries TRBV12-5 and TRBJ2-4; a possible D gene is TRBD1 (5 bases). CDR1 and CDR2 from the germline V gene are LGHNT and FRNRAP. This CDR3 has 13 residues. The CDR3 is CAPWTRAYGIQYF. DNA for the CDR3: TGTGCCCCGTGGACCAGGGCCTACGGCATTCAGTACTTC. The whole variable domain, filled in from reference TRBV12-5 and TRBJ2-4, reads DARVTQTPRHKVTEMGQEVTMRCQPILGHNTVFWYRQTMMQGLELLAYFRNRAPLDDSGMPKDRFSAEMPDATLATLKIQPSEPRDSAVYFCAPWTRAYGIQYFGAGTRLSVL.

For this clonotype: This may come from a read error, since a much larger clone is one base off. Here the CDR3 reads CASSEGGRGYEQFF. CDR3 DNA: TGTGCCAGCAGTGAGGGGGGGCGAGGGTACGAGCAGTTCTTC. The V gene is TRBV28, the J gene TRBJ2-1, with D perhaps TRBD2 (7 bases). The CDR3 length is 14 residues. With 5 bases removed from V and 10 bases from J, the gap between germline ends came to 18 bases. Germline V gene sequence: CDR1 MDHEN, CDR2 SYDVKM.

Concerning this clonotype: The junction departs from germline at one end; a sequencing error may be responsible. The chain joins TRBV24-1 to TRBJ2-1, with D tentatively TRBD1 or TRBD2 (7 bases each). The CDR3 length is 17 residues. CDR1 KGHDR and CDR2 SFDVKD come from the germline V gene. The CDR3 nucleotides are TGTGCCACCAGTGATTTTAGGGGAGGGGGCGAACGAAATGAGCAGTCCTTC. It translates to CATSDFRGGGERNEQSF.

This clonotype was observed at least ten times. The chain joins TRBV15 to TRBJ1-2; tentative D call: TRBD1 (6 bases). Trimming cost V 9 bases and J 2 bases, with 16 bases left between them. The CDR3 spans 14 residues. Germline assignment: CDR1 LNHNV and CDR2 YYDKDF (reference sequence). The CDR3 DNA reads TGTGCCACGCTCGCAGGGGATAGGAACTATGGCTACACCTTC. Translated, it gives CATLAGDRNYGYTF.

V usage is TRBV9 and J usage is TRBJ2-7; D remains unclear. The CDR3 loop spans 14 amino acids. V lost 2 bases to trimming and J lost 1 base, with 10 bases between them. Germline CDR1 is SGDLS and CDR2 is YYNGEE. The CDR3 nucleotides read TGTGCCAGCAGCGTTAATCCCGTATCCTACGAGCAGTACTTC. Translated, it gives CASSVNPVSYEQYF. Full variable domain (remainder filled in from reference TRBV9 and TRBJ2-7): DSGVTQTPKHLITATGQRVTLRCSPRSGDLSVYWYQQSLDQGLQFLIQYYNGEERAKGNILERFSAQQFPDLHSELNLSSLELGDSALYFCASSVNPVSYEQYFGPGTRLTVT.

This clonotype was seen many times. The CDR3 DNA reads TGTGCCAGCAGCCAAGGACGGGACTCCTACGAGCAGTACTTC. This translates into CASSQGRDSYEQYF. V is TRBV14 and J is TRBJ2-7; D is possibly TRBD2 (5 bases). The CDR3 has 14 amino acids. Germline V CDR1 and CDR2: SGHDN, FVKESK. V dropped 1 base and J dropped 0 bases, with 7 bases sitting between them.

This clonotype has a handful of counts. The chain links TRBV25-1 to TRBJ2-7, with D tentatively TRBD1 (6 bases). The CDR3 totals 16 residues. The V end lost 5 bases, the J end lost 3 bases, and 20 bases lay between the germline ends. CDR1 is MGHDK and CDR2 is SYGVNS in the germline V gene. CDR3 residues: CASSSNRDEQGYEQYF. CDR3 in DNA: TGTGCCAGCAGTTCCAACAGGGATGAACAAGGCTACGAGCAGTACTTC.

This clonotype appeared a few times. The chain carries TRBV9 and TRBJ1-2, with 9 positions matching TRBD1. CDR3 length: 15 residues. Germline CDR1 reads SGDLS; CDR2 reads YYNGEE. V trimming: 4 bases; J trimming: 6 bases; junction bases outside the gene matches: 10. The CDR3 sequence is CASSPTGGGRDGYTF. The CDR3 bases are TGTGCCAGCAGCCCCACAGGGGGCGGAAGGGATGGCTACACCTTC.

Many counts were recorded for this clonotype. The J gene is TRBJ2-5, the V gene TRBV11-2; D is unresolved. The germline gives CDR1 SGHAT, CDR2 FQNNGV. V dropped 8 bases and J dropped 5 bases, with 18 bases sitting between them. The CDR3 is 14 amino acids. CDR3 coding DNA: TGTGCCAGCCGGAACGTAGCCGGCCGGGAGACCCAGTACTTC. Residues: CASRNVAGRETQYF.

This clonotype was detected only a few times. At one boundary the junction diverges from the germline segment, which might be a read error. The V gene is TRBV30, the J gene TRBJ1-6; D is uncertain. CDR1 and CDR2 from the germline V gene are GTSNPN and SVGIG (reference sequence). The CDR3 runs 16 residues. This CDR3 reads CAWSVSGSSYNSPPHF. For the CDR3, the DNA is TGTGCCTGGAGTGTATCCGGGAGCTCCTATAATTCACCCCCCCACTTT.

The sample holds many counts of this clonotype. The rearrangement uses TRBV30 and TRBJ1-2; D unresolved. The V gene lost 0 bases and the J gene lost 8 bases, with 7 bases spanning the gap. Germline values: CDR1 GTSNPN, CDR2 SVGIG (reference sequence). The CDR3 loop spans 11 amino acids. The CDR3 nucleotides read TGTGCCTGGAGTGTAATGATCGGCTACACCTTC. Translating it yields CAWSVMIGYTF.

This clonotype was seen repeatedly, ten times or more. V gene TRBV11-3 combines with J gene TRBJ1-3; weak D call: TRBD1 (5 bases). Germline values: CDR1 SGHNT, CDR2 YENEEA. Trimming took 5 bases from V and 1 from J, leaving 21 bases between them. The CDR3 sequence is 18 residues long. The CDR3: CASSLSPGAEVSGNTIYF. CDR3 DNA sequence: TGTGCCAGCAGCCTCTCCCCTGGGGCTGAAGTTTCTGGAAACACCATATATTTT.

At least ten counts were recorded for this clonotype. This chain uses TRBV7-2 with TRBJ1-1, with D maybe TRBD1 (6 bases). The CDR3 covers 13 residues. V lost 2 bases and J 7 bases, leaving 11 bases between the germline ends. CDR1 and CDR2 (germline): SGHTA, FQGNSA. The CDR3 DNA reads as TGTGCCAGCAGCTTACTAGGGGGTGGTGAAGCTTTCTTT. Protein sequence: CASSLLGGGEAFF.